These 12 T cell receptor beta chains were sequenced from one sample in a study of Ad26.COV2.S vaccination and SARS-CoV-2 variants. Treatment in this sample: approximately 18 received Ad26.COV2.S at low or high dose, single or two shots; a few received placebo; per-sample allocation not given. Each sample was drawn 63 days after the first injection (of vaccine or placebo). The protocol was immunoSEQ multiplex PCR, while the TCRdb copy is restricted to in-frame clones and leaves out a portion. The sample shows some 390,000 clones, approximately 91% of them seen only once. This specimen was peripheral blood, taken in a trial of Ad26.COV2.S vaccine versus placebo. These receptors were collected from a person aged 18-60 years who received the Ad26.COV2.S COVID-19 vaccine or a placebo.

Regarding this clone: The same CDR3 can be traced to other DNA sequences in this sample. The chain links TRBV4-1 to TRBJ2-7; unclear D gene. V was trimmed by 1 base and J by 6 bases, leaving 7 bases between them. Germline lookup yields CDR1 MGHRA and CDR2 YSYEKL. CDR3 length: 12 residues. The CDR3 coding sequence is TGCGCCAGCAGCCAAGTCGGAAGCGAGCAGTACTTC. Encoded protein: CASSQVGSEQYF.

The CDR3 region has the DNA TGTGCCAGCAGCCAATCCGGACTGACACAAGAGACCCAGTACTTC. Amino acids: CASSQSGLTQETQYF. This sequence joins TRBV3-1 (or the pseudogene TRBV3-2) and TRBJ2-5, with D perhaps TRBD2 (5 bases). With 2 bases removed from V and 2 bases from J, the gap between germline ends came to 12 bases. The CDR3 sequence is 15 residues long. Germline CDR1 reads LGHDT; CDR2 reads YNNKEL (reference sequence).

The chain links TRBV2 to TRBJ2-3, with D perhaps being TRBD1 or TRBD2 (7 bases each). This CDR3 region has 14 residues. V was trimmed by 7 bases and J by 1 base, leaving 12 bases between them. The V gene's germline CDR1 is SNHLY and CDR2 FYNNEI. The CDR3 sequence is CASTGGQGTDTQYF. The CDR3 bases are TGTGCCAGCACGGGAGGACAGGGCACAGATACGCAGTATTTT.

CDR3 protein: CASSDGFSGANVLTF. The CDR3 nucleotides read TGTGCCAGCAGTGACGGCTTCTCTGGGGCCAACGTCCTGACTTTC. The chain uses TRBV2 and TRBJ2-6; D gene ambiguous. The CDR3 runs 15 residues. Deletions cut 3 bases from V and 0 bases from J, with 6 bases between. Germline values: CDR1 SNHLY, CDR2 FYNNEI.

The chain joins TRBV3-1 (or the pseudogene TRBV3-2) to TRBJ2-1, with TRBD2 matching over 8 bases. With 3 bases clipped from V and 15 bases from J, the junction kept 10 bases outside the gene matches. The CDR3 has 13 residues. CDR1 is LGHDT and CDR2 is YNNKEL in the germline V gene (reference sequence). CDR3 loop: CASSQGTSGLRFF. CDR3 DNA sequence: TGTGCCAGCAGCCAGGGAACTAGCGGACTACGGTTCTTC.

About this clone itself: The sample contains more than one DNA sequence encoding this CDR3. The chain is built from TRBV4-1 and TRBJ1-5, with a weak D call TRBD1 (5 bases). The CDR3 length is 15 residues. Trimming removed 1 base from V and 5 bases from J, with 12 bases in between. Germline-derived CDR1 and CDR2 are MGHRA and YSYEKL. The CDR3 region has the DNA TGCGCCAGCAGCCAAGGACCGCAGGGCGATCAGCCCCAGCATTTT. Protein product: CASSQGPQGDQPQHF.

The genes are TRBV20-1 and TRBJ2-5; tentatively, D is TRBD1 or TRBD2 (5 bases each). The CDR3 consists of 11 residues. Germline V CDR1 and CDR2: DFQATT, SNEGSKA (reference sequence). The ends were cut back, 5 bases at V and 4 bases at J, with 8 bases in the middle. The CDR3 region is CSAAGAETQYF. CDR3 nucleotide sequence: TGCAGTGCTGCCGGGGCAGAGACCCAGTACTTC.

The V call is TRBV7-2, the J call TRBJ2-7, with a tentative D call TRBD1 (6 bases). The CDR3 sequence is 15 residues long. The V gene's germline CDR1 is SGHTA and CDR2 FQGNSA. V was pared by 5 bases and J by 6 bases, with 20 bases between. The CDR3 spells CASSARDTNRGEQYF. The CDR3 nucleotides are TGTGCCAGCAGCGCCAGGGACACCAACCGCGGCGAGCAGTACTTC.

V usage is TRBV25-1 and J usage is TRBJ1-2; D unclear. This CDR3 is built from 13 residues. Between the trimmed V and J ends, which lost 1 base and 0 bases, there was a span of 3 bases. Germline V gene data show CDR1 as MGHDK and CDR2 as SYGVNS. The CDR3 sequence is CASSEWANYGYTF. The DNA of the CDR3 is TGTGCCAGCAGTGAATGGGCTAACTATGGCTACACCTTC.

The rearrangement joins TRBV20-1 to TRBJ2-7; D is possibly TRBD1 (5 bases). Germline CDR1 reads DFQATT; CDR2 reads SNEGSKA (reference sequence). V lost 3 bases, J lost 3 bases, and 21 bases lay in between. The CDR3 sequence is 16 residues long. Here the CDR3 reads CSASLGSYRSFYEQYF. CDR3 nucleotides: TGCAGTGCTAGTTTAGGATCATACAGGTCCTTCTACGAGCAGTACTTC.

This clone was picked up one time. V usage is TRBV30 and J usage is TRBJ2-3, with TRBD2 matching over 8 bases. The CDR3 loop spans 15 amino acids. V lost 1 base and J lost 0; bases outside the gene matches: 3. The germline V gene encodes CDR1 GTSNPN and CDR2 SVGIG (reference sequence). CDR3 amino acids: CAWSALAVSTDTQYF. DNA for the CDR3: TGTGCCTGGAGTGCACTAGCGGTGAGCACAGATACGCAGTATTTT.

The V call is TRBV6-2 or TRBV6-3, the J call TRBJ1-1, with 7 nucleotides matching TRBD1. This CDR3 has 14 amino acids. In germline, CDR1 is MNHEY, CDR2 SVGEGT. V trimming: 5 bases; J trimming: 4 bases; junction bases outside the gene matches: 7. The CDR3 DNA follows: TGTGCCAGCAGTGACCGACAGGGATCCACTGAAGCTTTCTTT. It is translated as CASSDRQGSTEAFF.